This TCR beta chain was profiled in a study of shared clonotypes between healthy human individuals. Study observations and caveats: Limited genetic and exposure-history diversity came from having few donors.

CDR3 length: 13 amino acids. CDR1 is SGHDT, CDR2 YYEEEE, per germline. The V and J ends lost 1 base and 7 bases respectively, with 8 bases between them. Only CD45RO-negative cells positively selected for CCR7 counted as naive CD8 cells, so terminally differentiated effector memory CD45RA+ cells were excluded. As for this clone: The antigen is undetermined.

The table came from immunoSEQ multiplex PCR; TCRdb's copy has only in-frame clones and leaves some out. Of 1.5 million to 2.5 million clones detected, approximately 95% appear once; the ten largest clones hold approximately 1.2%. The chain employs TRBV5-6 and TRBJ1-4; D not resolved. The TCR sequence derives from a man aged 18 to 30 in good health. Sequences were obtained from naive CD8+ T cells sorted from blood. The CDR3 DNA sequence: TGTGCCAGCAGCTTGTCCGGAGGTGAAAAACTGTTTTTT. This translates into CASSLSGGEKLFF. Drawing the rest from reference TRBV5-6 and TRBJ1-4, the complete variable domain is DAGVTQSPTHLIKTRGQQVTLRCSPKSGHDTVSWYQQALGQGPQFIFQYYEEEERQRGNFPDRFSGHQFPNYSSELNVNALLLGDSALYLCASSLSGGEKLFFGSGTQLSVL.